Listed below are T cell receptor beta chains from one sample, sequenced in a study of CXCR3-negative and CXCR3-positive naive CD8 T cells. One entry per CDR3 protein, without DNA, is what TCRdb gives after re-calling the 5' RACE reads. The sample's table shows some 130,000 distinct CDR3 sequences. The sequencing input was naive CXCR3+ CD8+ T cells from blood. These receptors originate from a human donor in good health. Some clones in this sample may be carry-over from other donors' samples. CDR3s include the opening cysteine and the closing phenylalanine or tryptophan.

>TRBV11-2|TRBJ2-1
CASSPPTQADEQFF
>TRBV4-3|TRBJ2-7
CASSQGDNLYEQYF
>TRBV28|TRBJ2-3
CASSLTEGGRDTQYF
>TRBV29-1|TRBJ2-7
CSVEARRVEDEQYF
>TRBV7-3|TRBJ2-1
CASSYLATSGGAGEQFF
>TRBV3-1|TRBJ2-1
CASSQYNYNEQFF
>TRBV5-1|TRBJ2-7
CASSFGTGVHEQYF
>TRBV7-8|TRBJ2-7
CASSLEAHSYEQYF
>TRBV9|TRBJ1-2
CASSRDAGTFNYGYTF
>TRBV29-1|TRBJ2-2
CSVEWGGWTGELFF
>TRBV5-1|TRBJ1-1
CASSLGRPVEAFF
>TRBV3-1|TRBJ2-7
CASSQEASGAYEQYF
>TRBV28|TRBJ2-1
CASSLYFQSSYNEQFF
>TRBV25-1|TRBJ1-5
CASSTGGDGQPQHF
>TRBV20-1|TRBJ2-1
CSARDLEGPADEQFF
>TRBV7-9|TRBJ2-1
CASSLVPGEGDEQFF
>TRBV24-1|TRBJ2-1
CATSLAGENNEQFF
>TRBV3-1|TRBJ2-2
CASSQRPDRVETGELFF
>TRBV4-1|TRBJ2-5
CASSQVGAAVGTQYF